These T cell receptor beta chains were read from a single sample in a study of identical twins. Via MiXCR, TCRdb re-called the 5' RACE reads, giving one row per CDR3 protein. In the table there are about 890,000 distinct CDR3 sequences, over 9% of which are singletons. These data were also reused for a study on yellow fever vaccine responses in identical twins.

The sequenced sample was PBMCs. The receptors originated from a woman between 18 and 29 years old in good health. The CDR3 runs from the conserved cysteine through the conserved F or W. D genes are given only for firm matches. A row's size may be missing; if present it is once, few, many or a size class.

clone_size,j_call,v_call,d_call,cdr3_aa,cdr3_nt
few,TRBJ2-2,TRBV5-1,TRBD2,CASSLGRTSGNTGELFF,TGCGCCAGCAGCTTGGGTCGGACTAGCGGAAACACCGGGGAGCTGTTTTTT
many,TRBJ2-2,TRBV12-3/TRBV12-4,TRBD1,CASSLDRTTGELFF,TGTGCCAGCAGTTTGGACAGGACCACCGGGGAGCTGTTTTTT
few,TRBJ1-1,TRBV6-5,NA,CASSFALGDTITEAFF,TGTGCCAGCAGTTTCGCCCTAGGAGATACAATCACTGAAGCTTTCTTT
NA,TRBJ2-3,TRBV18,NA,CASSPEQGTTDTQYF,TGTGCCAGCTCACCCGAACAAGGAACCACAGATACGCAGTATTTT
NA,TRBJ2-3,TRBV20-1,TRBD1,CSAPRRQGPRSDTQYF,TGCAGTGCTCCACGGAGACAGGGACCGAGGTCAGATACGCAGTATTTT
few,TRBJ2-3,TRBV10-3,NA,CAISESRVNPTDTQYF,TGTGCCATCAGTGAGTCGAGGGTGAACCCCACAGATACGCAGTATTTT
many,TRBJ1-1,TRBV3-1,NA,CASSQRGGSTEAFF,TGTGCCAGCAGCCAGCGAGGTGGGAGCACTGAAGCTTTCTTT
few,TRBJ2-5,TRBV6-1,NA,CASSDPPRGWETQYF,TGTGCCAGCAGTGACCCCCCCAGGGGATGGGAGACCCAGTACTTC
NA,TRBJ2-1,TRBV24-1,NA,CATSDYSPDNEQFF,TGTGCCACCAGTGATTATTCCCCCGACAATGAGCAGTTCTTC
many,TRBJ1-1,TRBV7-9,TRBD1,CASSVGQGGAEAFF,TGTGCCAGCAGCGTAGGACAGGGCGGCGCTGAAGCTTTCTTT
NA,TRBJ2-1,TRBV5-1,TRBD2,CASSLTSGLSYDEQFF,TGCGCCAGCAGCTTGACTAGCGGGTTATCCTACGATGAGCAGTTCTTC
NA,TRBJ2-3,TRBV10-3,TRBD2,CASSSGLAEKPPTDTQYF,TGTGCCAGCAGTAGTGGACTAGCGGAAAAGCCCCCCACAGATACGCAGTATTTT
few,TRBJ2-3,TRBV5-5,NA,CASSFTSGISSTDTQYF,TGTGCCAGCAGCTTTACCTCCGGGATCTCCAGCACAGATACGCAGTATTTT
many,TRBJ2-2,TRBV7-9,NA,CASSLAGGELFF,TGTGCCAGCAGCTTAGCAGGAGGGGAGCTGTTTTTT
many,TRBJ2-1,TRBV3-1,NA,CASSPGTRGEQFF,TGTGCCAGCAGCCCAGGGACCCGGGGTGAGCAGTTCTTC
NA,TRBJ2-2,TRBV7-6,NA,CAIPRGDTGELFF,TGTGCCATCCCTAGGGGGGACACCGGGGAGCTGTTTTTT
NA,TRBJ2-7,TRBV7-8,NA,CASSPDPGPRYGQYF,TGTGCCAGCAGTCCCGATCCGGGACCGCGCTACGGGCAGTACTTC
NA,TRBJ2-2,TRBV7-8,NA,CASSSSGLTGELFF,TGTGCCAGCAGCTCCTCAGGGCTTACCGGGGAGCTGTTTTTT
NA,TRBJ2-2,TRBV3-1,NA,CASSADISPNTGELFF,TGTGCCAGCAGCGCGGACATCTCTCCGAACACCGGGGAGCTGTTTTTT
many,TRBJ2-3,TRBV5-6,TRBD2,CASRVAGGTDTQYF,TGTGCCAGCAGGGTGGCGGGGGGAACAGATACGCAGTATTTT
few,TRBJ2-1,TRBV15,TRBD2,CATSREWTSYEQFF,TGTGCCACCAGCAGAGAATGGACTAGCTATGAGCAGTTCTTC
NA,TRBJ1-5,TRBV20-1,TRBD1,CSAPGQANQPQHF,TGCAGTGCTCCGGGACAGGCAAATCAGCCCCAGCATTTT
NA,TRBJ2-1,TRBV3-1,TRBD2,CASSQEGWGGVGDEQFF,TGTGCCAGCAGCCAAGAAGGTTGGGGGGGTGTCGGCGATGAGCAGTTCTTC
few,TRBJ2-7,TRBV28,NA,CASSLHLRGYYEQYF,TGTGCCAGCAGCCTCCATCTCCGGGGGTACTACGAGCAGTACTTC
NA,TRBJ2-2,TRBV15,NA,CATSRLASNTGELFF,TGTGCCACCAGCAGACTAGCGTCGAACACCGGGGAGCTGTTTTTT
few,TRBJ2-3,TRBV9,NA,CASSARGYHTDTQYF,TGTGCCAGCAGCGCCAGGGGCTACCACACAGATACGCAGTATTTT
NA,TRBJ2-3,TRBV9,NA,CASSSAPGTQYF,TGTGCCAGCAGCTCAGCACCGGGTACGCAGTATTTT
NA,TRBJ2-7,TRBV28,NA,CASSLWQPSYEQYF,TGTGCCAGCAGTTTGTGGCAGCCAAGCTACGAGCAGTACTTC
NA,TRBJ1-1,TRBV2,NA,CASSDLGVTEAFF,TGTGCCAGCAGTGATTTAGGGGTTACTGAAGCTTTCTTT
NA,TRBJ2-5,TRBV18,NA,CASSSGIPQETQYF,TGTGCCAGCTCGTCAGGGATCCCCCAAGAGACCCAGTACTTC
NA,TRBJ2-2,TRBV14,NA,CASSQGYPPFTGELFF,TGTGCCAGCAGCCAAGGATACCCCCCCTTCACCGGGGAGCTGTTTTTT
many,TRBJ1-5,TRBV6-1,TRBD1,CASSGSTGNGNQPQHF,TGTGCCAGCAGCGGTTCGACAGGGAATGGCAATCAGCCCCAGCATTTT
few,TRBJ2-4,TRBV19,NA,CASSIGVRRPPGAKNIQYF,TGTGCCAGTAGTATAGGGGTTCGGAGACCACCGGGAGCCAAAAACATTCAGTACTTC
NA,TRBJ1-5,TRBV28,TRBD1,CASSLPGQGLGQPQHF,TGTGCCAGCAGTCTACCCGGACAGGGGCTGGGTCAGCCCCAGCATTTT
NA,TRBJ1-2,TRBV29-1,TRBD1,CSVEAQPGTVIHGYTF,TGCAGCGTTGAAGCCCAGCCCGGGACAGTAATTCATGGCTACACCTTC
few,TRBJ2-7,TRBV4-1,NA,CASSPPPARFHDYYYEQYF,TGCGCCAGCAGCCCCCCCCCAGCGCGGTTCCATGACTACTACTACGAGCAGTACTTC
many,TRBJ2-7,TRBV28,NA,CASSSDSAYEQYF,TGTGCCAGCAGTTCAGACTCCGCCTACGAGCAGTACTTC
few,TRBJ2-3,TRBV25-1,NA,CASSEYGGGPQYF,TGTGCCAGCAGTGAATACGGTGGAGGGCCGCAGTATTTT
NA,TRBJ1-1,TRBV27,NA,CASSWYPGLNTEAFF,TGTGCCAGCAGTTGGTACCCAGGTCTGAACACTGAAGCTTTCTTT
NA,TRBJ2-1,TRBV13,TRBD1,CASSLKGQGYNEQFF,TGTGCCAGCAGCTTAAAGGGACAGGGGTACAATGAGCAGTTCTTC
few,TRBJ2-5,TRBV10-3,TRBD1,CAIRRTGAETQYF,TGTGCCATCAGACGGACAGGGGCGGAGACCCAGTACTTC
few,TRBJ2-1,TRBV6-2/TRBV6-3,TRBD1,CASSFAGTVSEQFF,TGTGCCAGCAGTTTCGCCGGGACAGTCAGTGAGCAGTTCTTC
NA,TRBJ2-4,TRBV3-1,NA,CASSQVPDLAKNIQYF,TGTGCCAGCAGCCAAGTCCCGGACCTAGCCAAAAACATTCAGTACTTC
many,TRBJ1-3,TRBV29-1,NA,CSVFDNSGNTIYF,TGCAGCGTTTTCGACAACTCTGGAAACACCATATATTTT
NA,TRBJ2-5,TRBV18,NA,CASSPFKTEKETQYF,TGTGCCAGCTCACCATTCAAAACAGAGAAAGAGACCCAGTACTTC